Below are 21 T cell receptor beta chains sequenced from a single sample in a study of vaccination effects on CD4 cells after COVID-19. Produced via immunoSEQ multiplex PCR; TCRdb's table is partial and in-frame only. The sample contains about 44,000 clones, over 65% of which appear only once. Their recognized antigens are unknown. When more than 9 days of culture had elapsed, CD4+ T cells were isolated. Confirmation by PCR established that the person had SARS-CoV-2 infection between March and December 2020. Participants were given two doses of BNT162b2 or mRNA-1273 vaccine. This specimen was CD4+ T cells from PBMCs cultured without peptide, taken after COVID-19 vaccination. The receptors stem from a human donor who had a prior SARS-CoV-2 infection.

The chain combines TRBV4-1 with TRBJ2-7; D is uncertain. The CDR3 runs to 16 residues. Germline assignment: CDR1 MGHRA and CDR2 YSYEKL. V was shortened by 0 bases and J by 1 base, with 13 bases between the two germline ends. For the CDR3, the DNA is TGCGCCAGCAGCCAAGATAATCGGCCGGGTTCCTACGAGCAGTACTTC. This codes for CASSQDNRPGSYEQYF.

The chain is built from TRBV5-1 and TRBJ2-1; D remains ambiguous. The CDR3 length is 15 residues. The germline gives CDR1 SGHRS, CDR2 YFSETQ. V lost 1 base, J lost 0 bases, and 8 bases lay in between. DNA for the CDR3: TGCGCCAGCAGCTTGAGTACTACCTCCTACAATGAGCAGTTCTTC. Translation gives CASSLSTTSYNEQFF.

This chain uses TRBV5-4 with TRBJ2-1; D unresolved. Germline CDR1 and CDR2: SGHNT and YYREEE (reference sequence). The CDR3 is made up of 13 amino acids. V was pared by 0 bases and J by 5 bases, with 6 bases between. The CDR3 region is CASSLVRDNEQFF. The CDR3 DNA follows: TGTGCCAGCAGCTTGGTGAGAGACAATGAGCAGTTCTTC. Filled out from reference TRBV5-4 and TRBJ2-1, the complete variable domain reads ETGVTQSPTHLIKTRGQQVTLRCSSQSGHNTVSWYQQALGQGPQFIFQYYREEENGRGNFPPRFSGLQFPNYSSELNVNALELDDSALYLCASSLVRDNEQFFGPGTRLTVL.

This chain uses TRBV6-8 with TRBJ2-7; 8 bases are shared with TRBD2. Germline V gene sequence: CDR1 MNHGY, CDR2 SAAAGT. V trimming: 1 base; J trimming: 2 bases; junction bases outside the gene matches: 1. The CDR3 runs to 14 residues. As DNA, the CDR3 is TGTGCCAGCAGTTACTGCGGGAGGACCTACGAGCAGTACTTC. As protein: CASSYCGRTYEQYF.

The J gene is TRBJ1-1, the V gene TRBV12-3 or TRBV12-4; D ambiguous. The CDR3 is 13 amino acids. Trimming cost V 5 bases and J 1 base, with 8 bases left between them. Here the CDR3 DNA reads TGTGCCAGCAGTCCCTTACCGAACACTGAAGCTTTCTTT. The encoded protein is CASSPLPNTEAFF.

The chain couples TRBV27 to TRBJ1-2; D is uncertain. CDR1 MNHEY and CDR2 SMNVEV come from the germline V gene (reference sequence). V was trimmed by 0 bases and J by 8 bases, leaving 10 bases between them. The CDR3 spans 13 residues. The CDR3 DNA sequence: TGTGCCAGCAGTTTATCTTCTGGTGGCGGCTACACCTTC. As protein: CASSLSSGGGYTF.

The chain couples TRBV29-1 to TRBJ1-2; D is ambiguous. Germline-derived CDR1 and CDR2 are SQVTM and ANQGSEA. Trimming took 4 bases from V and 0 from J, leaving 9 bases between them. This CDR3 has 13 residues. CDR3 in amino acids: CSVVQPANYGYTF. The CDR3 coding sequence is TGCAGCGTTGTTCAGCCTGCTAACTATGGCTACACCTTC.

Only one count was recorded for this clone. V gene TRBV4-3 combines with J gene TRBJ2-3; TRBD1 aligns across 9 bases. V shed 2 bases and J 4 bases; nucleotides not matched to a gene: 7. This CDR3 comprises 16 residues. Per the germline V gene, CDR1 is LGHNA and CDR2 is YSLEER. This CDR3 is CASSQHVQGAADTQYF. CDR3 nucleotide sequence: TGCGCCAGCAGCCAACATGTACAGGGGGCGGCAGATACGCAGTATTTT.

The V gene is TRBV16, the J gene TRBJ2-3; D ambiguous. Germline lookup yields CDR1 KGHSY and CDR2 FQNENV. There are 12 residues in the CDR3. Trimming shortened V by 0 bases and J by 3 bases, and 1 base separated the two germline ends. This CDR3 is CASSQSTDTQYF. The DNA for the CDR3 is TGTGCCAGCAGCCAATCGACAGATACGCAGTATTTT.

This clone was seen only once. The J gene is TRBJ1-5, the V gene TRBV6-6; weak D call: TRBD1 (5 bases). The CDR3 is 13 amino acids. V lost 5 bases and J 11 bases, leaving 16 bases between the germline ends. The germline V gene has CDR1 MNHNY and CDR2 SVGAGI (reference sequence). This CDR3 reads CASSPVPWGAQHF. The CDR3 nucleotides read TGTGCCAGCAGTCCCGTTCCGTGGGGGGCCCAGCATTTT.

The chain employs TRBV3-1 (or the pseudogene TRBV3-2) and TRBJ2-3, with D maybe TRBD2 (7 bases). The CDR3 runs 15 residues. The ends were cut back, 6 bases at V and 2 bases at J, with 15 bases in the middle. Germline assignment: CDR1 LGHDT and CDR2 YNNKEL (reference sequence). CDR3 DNA sequence: TGTGCCAGCAGAATGGAGGGGGGGATCACAGATACGCAGTATTTT. It yields the protein CASRMEGGITDTQYF.

The chain joins TRBV3-1 (or the pseudogene TRBV3-2) to TRBJ2-3; 7 nucleotides match TRBD2. Germline assignment: CDR1 LGHDT and CDR2 YNNKEL (reference sequence). The trim removed 1 base at V and 5 bases at J, leaving 6 bases unmatched. This CDR3 is built from 15 residues. For the CDR3, the DNA is TGTGCCAGCAGCCAAGGGGACTATTCACAAGATACGCAGTATTTT. This sequence encodes CASSQGDYSQDTQYF.

In its sample, this clone was seen once. For the CDR3, the DNA is TGCGCCAGCAGCCGGGGGGACACCGGGGAGCTGTTTTTT. It specifies CASSRGDTGELFF. V gene TRBV5-1 combines with J gene TRBJ2-2; 7 positions match TRBD2. With 4 bases clipped from V and 3 bases from J, the junction kept 0 bases outside the gene matches. The CDR3 extends over 13 amino acids. Germline CDR1 reads SGHRS; CDR2 reads YFSETQ. The variable domain in full, with the rest retrieved from reference TRBV5-1 and TRBJ2-2, is KAGVTQTPRYLIKTRGQQVTLSCSPISGHRSVSWYQQTPGQGLQFLFEYFSETQRNKGNFPGRFSGRQFSNSRSEMNVSTLELGDSALYLCASSRGDTGELFFGEGSRLTVL.

The V and J genes are TRBV11-2 and TRBJ1-2, with a possible D match to TRBD1 (6 bases). CDR1 is SGHAT and CDR2 is FQNNGV in the germline V gene. V was cut by 11 bases and J by 4 bases, with 23 bases left in between. This CDR3 is built from 15 residues. The CDR3 coding sequence is TGTGCCTCACGCTCAGTCCGGGGAGGGGGCTATGGCTACACCTTC. This codes for CASRSVRGGGYGYTF.

The V and J genes are TRBV6-5 and TRBJ2-7; 7 nucleotides match TRBD1. The CDR3 is 14 amino acids. The trim removed 4 bases at V and 2 bases at J, leaving 5 bases unmatched. In germline, CDR1 is MNHEY, CDR2 SVGAGI. DNA of the CDR3: TGTGCCAGCAGTTTCAGGGGGTTCCCCTACGAGCAGTACTTC. Translated, it gives CASSFRGFPYEQYF.

This sequence joins TRBV2 and TRBJ2-1; 8 bases are shared with TRBD2. CDR1 and CDR2 from the germline V gene are SNHLY and FYNNEI. Germline trimming cut 4 bases from V and 6 bases from J; bases unmatched to any gene: 8. This CDR3 has 15 amino acids. CDR3 sequence (DNA): TGTGCCAGCAGTGCTATGAGCGGGAGTGGCAATGAGCAGTTCTTC. Translation gives CASSAMSGSGNEQFF.

The chain uses TRBV5-1 and TRBJ1-1; D not resolved. The CDR3 is 16 residues long. The germline V gene has CDR1 SGHRS and CDR2 YFSETQ. Between the trimmed V and J ends, which lost 3 bases and 0 bases, there was a span of 15 bases. CDR3 DNA: TGCGCCAGCAGCTCCGACCCAGGAGGAATGAACACTGAAGCTTTCTTT. Translating gives CASSSDPGGMNTEAFF.

This chain connects TRBV25-1 to TRBJ2-7; TRBD1 or TRBD2 may be the D gene (5 bases each). V lost 1 base and J 0 bases, leaving 13 bases between the germline ends. The germline gives CDR1 MGHDK, CDR2 SYGVNS. There are 16 residues in the CDR3. Here the CDR3 DNA reads TGTGCCAGCAGTGAATGGGGCAGGGAGAACTCCTACGAGCAGTACTTC. The encoded protein is CASSEWGRENSYEQYF.

This clone has only one observation. The chain links TRBV27 to TRBJ1-2; tentative D call: TRBD1 (6 bases). The CDR3 spans 17 residues. The germline V and J ends were trimmed by 6 bases and 4 bases, with 24 bases remaining between them. The germline V gene has CDR1 MNHEY and CDR2 SMNVEV (reference sequence). The DNA of the CDR3 is TGTGCCAGCAGCCTTAAGGGGGGGAGGGGCCGGATCTATGGCTACACCTTC. Its protein product is CASSLKGGRGRIYGYTF.

Written as DNA, the CDR3 is TGTGCCAGCAGCGGACACCGCACTGAAGCTTTCTTT. Translated, it gives CASSGHRTEAFF. The chain joins TRBV9 to TRBJ1-1, with D unresolved. V was cut by 3 bases and J by 4 bases, with 7 bases left in between. Germline CDR1 reads SGDLS; CDR2 reads YYNGEE. This CDR3 is 12 amino acids long.

This rearrangement joins TRBV20-1 to TRBJ2-5; 7 bases match TRBD2. J was trimmed by 2 bases and V by 3 bases; bases with no gene match: 3. The CDR3 extends over 13 amino acids. Germline V gene data show CDR1 as DFQATT and CDR2 as SNEGSKA (reference sequence). The CDR3 nucleotides are TGCAGTGCTAGTAGGACTAGACAAGAGACCCAGTACTTC. It codes for CSASRTRQETQYF.